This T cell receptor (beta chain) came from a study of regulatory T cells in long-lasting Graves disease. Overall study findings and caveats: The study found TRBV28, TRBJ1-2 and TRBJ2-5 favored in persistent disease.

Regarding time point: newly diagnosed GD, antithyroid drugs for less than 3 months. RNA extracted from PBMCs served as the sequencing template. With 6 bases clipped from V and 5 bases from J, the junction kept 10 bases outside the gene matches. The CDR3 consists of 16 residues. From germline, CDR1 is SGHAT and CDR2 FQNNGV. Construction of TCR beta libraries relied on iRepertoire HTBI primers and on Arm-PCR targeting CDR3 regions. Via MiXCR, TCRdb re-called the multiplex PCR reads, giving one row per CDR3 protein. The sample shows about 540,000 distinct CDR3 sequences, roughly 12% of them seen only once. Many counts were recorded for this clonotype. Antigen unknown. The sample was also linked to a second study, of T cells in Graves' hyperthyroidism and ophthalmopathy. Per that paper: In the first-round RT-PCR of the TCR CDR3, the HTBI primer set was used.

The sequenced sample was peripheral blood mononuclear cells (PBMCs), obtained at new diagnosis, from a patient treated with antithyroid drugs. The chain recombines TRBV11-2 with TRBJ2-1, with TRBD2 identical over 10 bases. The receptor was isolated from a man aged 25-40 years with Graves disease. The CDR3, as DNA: TGTGCCAGCAGTTGGACTAGCGGAGCGGGACACAATGAGCAGTTCTTC. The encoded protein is CASSWTSGAGHNEQFF.